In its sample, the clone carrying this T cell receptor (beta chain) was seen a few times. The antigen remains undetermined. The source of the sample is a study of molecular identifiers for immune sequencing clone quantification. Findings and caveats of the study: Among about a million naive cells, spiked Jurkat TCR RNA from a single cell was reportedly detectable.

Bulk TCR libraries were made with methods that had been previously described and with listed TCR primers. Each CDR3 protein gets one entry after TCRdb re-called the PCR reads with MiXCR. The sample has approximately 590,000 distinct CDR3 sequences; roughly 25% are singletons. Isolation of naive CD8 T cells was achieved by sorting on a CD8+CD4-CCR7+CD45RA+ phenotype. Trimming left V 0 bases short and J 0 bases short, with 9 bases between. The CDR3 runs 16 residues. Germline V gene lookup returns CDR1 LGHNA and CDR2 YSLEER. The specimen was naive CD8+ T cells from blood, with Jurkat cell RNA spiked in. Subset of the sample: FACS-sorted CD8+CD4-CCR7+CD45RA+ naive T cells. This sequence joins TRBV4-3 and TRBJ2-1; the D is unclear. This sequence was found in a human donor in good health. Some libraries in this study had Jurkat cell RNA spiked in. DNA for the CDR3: TGCGCCAGCAGCCAAGATAAGGAGAGCTCCTACAATGAGCAGTTCTTC. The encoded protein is CASSQDKESSYNEQFF.